One and the same sample provided the 7 T cell receptor beta chains below, sequenced in a study of cytomegalovirus exposure and HLA in healthy donors. PCR amplification relied on 60 Vbeta primers (plus 13 Jbeta primers). Produced via immunoSEQ multiplex PCR; TCRdb's table is partial and in-frame only. The table includes more than 150,000 clones, roughly 85% detected once. The sequencing sample was made of PBMCs. The source of these receptors is a man aged 50-60 years in good health and CMV-seropositive.

The rearrangement links TRBV27 to TRBJ1-2; no firm D call. CDR1 is MNHEY, CDR2 SMNVEV, per germline (reference sequence). The CDR3 length is 15 residues. Trimming shortened V by 4 bases and J by 0 bases, and 12 bases separated the two germline ends. CDR3 sequence (DNA): TGTGCCAGCAGTTCCTCGACGGGAGCTAACTATGGCTACACCTTC. Amino acid sequence: CASSSSTGANYGYTF.

J is TRBJ1-2 and V is TRBV4-3; D call uncertain. This CDR3 region has 14 residues. V was pared by 3 bases and J by 4 bases, with 12 bases between. From germline, CDR1 is LGHNA and CDR2 YSLEER. The CDR3 protein is CASSQVREGYGYTF. The CDR3 DNA sequence: TGCGCCAGCAGCCAGGTTAGGGAGGGCTATGGCTACACCTTC.

The chain carries TRBV10-3 and TRBJ2-3; no reliable D call. Germline CDR1 reads ENHRY; CDR2 reads SYGVKD. The CDR3 contains 12 residues. Trimming removed 6 bases from V and 5 bases from J, with 9 bases in between. The CDR3 loop reads CAISQAGDTQYF. The CDR3 DNA is TGTGCCATCAGCCAGGCCGGAGATACGCAGTATTTT.

The chain carries TRBV5-1 and TRBJ1-6, with a possible D match to TRBD1 (5 bases). Trimming pared 0 bases from V and 4 bases from J, leaving 5 bases between. This CDR3 is 14 amino acids long. CDR1 is SGHRS, CDR2 YFSETQ, per germline. CDR3 nucleotide sequence: TGCGCCAGCAGCTTGGGACAGTATAATTCACCCCTCCACTTT. This gives the protein CASSLGQYNSPLHF.

A word on this clone: The conserved phenylalanine or tryptophan is not found at the CDR3 terminus, so this likely reflects a read error. The limits of the CDR3 on the DNA are not certain, so only TCRdb's listed CDR3 is given. The chain employs TRBV21-1 and TRBJ2-7; TRBD2 is taken as the D call from the table, unchecked against the DNA. TRBV21-1 is recorded as a pseudogene. Counting both end residues, the CDR3 totals 10 amino acids. CDR3 amino acids: CASSTTTRLG.

The chain carries TRBV4-1 and TRBJ1-4, with D maybe TRBD1 (5 bases). This CDR3 is 16 amino acids long. Trimming took off 2 bases at V and 3 bases at J, with 13 bases between the two ends. Germline V CDR1 and CDR2: MGHRA, YSYEKL. The CDR3 loop reads CASSQTDIGANEKLFF. The CDR3 region has the DNA TGCGCCAGCAGCCAAACGGACATAGGGGCTAATGAAAAACTGTTTTTT.

The chain combines TRBV4-3 with TRBJ2-3; 11 bases match TRBD2. From germline, CDR1 is LGHNA and CDR2 YSLEER. Losses at the gene ends were 0 bases for V and 3 bases for J; bases not matched to a gene: 8. CDR3 length: 18 amino acids. The CDR3 DNA sequence: TGCGCCAGCAGCCAAGATTTGATTAGCGGGGGGGCAACAGATACGCAGTATTTT. Protein product: CASSQDLISGGATDTQYF.